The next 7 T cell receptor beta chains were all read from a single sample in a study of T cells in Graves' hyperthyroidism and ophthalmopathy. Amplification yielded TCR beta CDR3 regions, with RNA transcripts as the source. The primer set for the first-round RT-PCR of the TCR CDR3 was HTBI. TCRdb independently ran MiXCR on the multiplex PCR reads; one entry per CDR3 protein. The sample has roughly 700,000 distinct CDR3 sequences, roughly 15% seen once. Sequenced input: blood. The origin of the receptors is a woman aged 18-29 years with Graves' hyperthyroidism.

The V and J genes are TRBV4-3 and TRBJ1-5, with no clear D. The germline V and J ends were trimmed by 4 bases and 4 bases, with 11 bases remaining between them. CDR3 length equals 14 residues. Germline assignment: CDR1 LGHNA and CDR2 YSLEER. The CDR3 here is CASSPRHLNQPQHF. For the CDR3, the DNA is TGCGCCAGCAGCCCAAGACATCTTAATCAGCCCCAGCATTTT.

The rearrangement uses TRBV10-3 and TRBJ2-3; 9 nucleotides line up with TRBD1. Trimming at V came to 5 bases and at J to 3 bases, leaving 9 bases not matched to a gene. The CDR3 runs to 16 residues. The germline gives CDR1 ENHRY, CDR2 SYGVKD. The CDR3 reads CAISSATGGSTDTQYF. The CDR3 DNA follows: TGTGCCATCAGTAGTGCAACAGGGGGCTCTACAGATACGCAGTATTTT.

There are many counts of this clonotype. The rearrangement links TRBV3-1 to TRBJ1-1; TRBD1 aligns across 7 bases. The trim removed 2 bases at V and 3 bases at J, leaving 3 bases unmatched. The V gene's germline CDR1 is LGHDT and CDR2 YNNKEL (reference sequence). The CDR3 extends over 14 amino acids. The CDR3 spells CASSQRDRDTEAFF. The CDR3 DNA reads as TGTGCCAGCAGCCAACGAGACAGGGACACTGAAGCTTTCTTT.

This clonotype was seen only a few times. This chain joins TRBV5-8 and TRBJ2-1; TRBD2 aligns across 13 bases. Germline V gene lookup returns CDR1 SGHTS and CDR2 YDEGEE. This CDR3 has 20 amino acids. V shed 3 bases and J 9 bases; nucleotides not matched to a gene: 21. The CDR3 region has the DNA TGTGCCAGCAGCTCCGGAGACAGGGGCCACGGACTAGCGGGAGAGGGTGAGCAGTTCTTC. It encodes CASSSGDRGHGLAGEGEQFF.

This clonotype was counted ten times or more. The CDR3 DNA is TGTGCCAGCTCAGACTACGGTAGAACAGATACGCAGTATTTT. It encodes CASSDYGRTDTQYF. The chain links TRBV18 to TRBJ2-3; D is perhaps TRBD2 (5 bases). V lost 5 bases and J lost 3, with 12 bases in between. Germline loops: CDR1 KGHSH, CDR2 LQKENI. CDR3 length equals 14 residues.

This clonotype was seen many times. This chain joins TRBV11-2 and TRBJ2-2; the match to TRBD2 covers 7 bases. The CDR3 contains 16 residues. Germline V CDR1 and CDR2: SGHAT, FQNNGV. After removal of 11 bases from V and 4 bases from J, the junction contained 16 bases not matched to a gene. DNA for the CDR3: TGTGCCTCCTACTCTTTCAAGGGCGGGGGCACCGGGGAGCTGTTTTTT. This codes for CASYSFKGGGTGELFF.

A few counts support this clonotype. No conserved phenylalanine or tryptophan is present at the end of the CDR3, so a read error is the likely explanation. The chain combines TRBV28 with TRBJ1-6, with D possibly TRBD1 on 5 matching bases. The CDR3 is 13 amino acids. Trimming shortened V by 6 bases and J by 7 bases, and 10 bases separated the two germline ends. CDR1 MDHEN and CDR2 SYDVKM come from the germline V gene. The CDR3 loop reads CASRPGGNSPLHL. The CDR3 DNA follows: TGTGCCAGCAGGCCTGGGGGAAATTCACCCCTCCACCTT.